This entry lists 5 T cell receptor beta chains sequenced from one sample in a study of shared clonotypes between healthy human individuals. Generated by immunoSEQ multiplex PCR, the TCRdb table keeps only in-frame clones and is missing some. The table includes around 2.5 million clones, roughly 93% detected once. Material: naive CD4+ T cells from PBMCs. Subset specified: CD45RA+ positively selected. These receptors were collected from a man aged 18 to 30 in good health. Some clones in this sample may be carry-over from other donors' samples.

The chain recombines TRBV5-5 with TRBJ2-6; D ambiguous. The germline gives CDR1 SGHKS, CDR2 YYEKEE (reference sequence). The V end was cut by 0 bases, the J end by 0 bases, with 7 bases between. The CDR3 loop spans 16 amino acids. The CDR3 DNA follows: TGTGCCAGCAGCTTGGGGGCAGCCTCTGGGGCCAACGTCCTGACTTTC. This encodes CASSLGAASGANVLTF.

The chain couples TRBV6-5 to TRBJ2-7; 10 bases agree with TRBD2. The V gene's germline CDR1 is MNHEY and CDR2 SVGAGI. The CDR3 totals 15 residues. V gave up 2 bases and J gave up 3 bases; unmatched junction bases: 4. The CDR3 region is CASSYASGRGYEQYF. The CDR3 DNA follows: TGTGCCAGCAGTTACGCTAGCGGGAGAGGCTACGAGCAGTACTTC.

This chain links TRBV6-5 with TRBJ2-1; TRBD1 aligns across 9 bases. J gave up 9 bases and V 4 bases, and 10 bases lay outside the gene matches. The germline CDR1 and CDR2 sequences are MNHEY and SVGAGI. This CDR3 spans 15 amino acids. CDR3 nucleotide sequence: TGTGCCAGCAGTTTATCGGGACAGGGATTATCTGAGCAGTTCTTC. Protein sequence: CASSLSGQGLSEQFF.

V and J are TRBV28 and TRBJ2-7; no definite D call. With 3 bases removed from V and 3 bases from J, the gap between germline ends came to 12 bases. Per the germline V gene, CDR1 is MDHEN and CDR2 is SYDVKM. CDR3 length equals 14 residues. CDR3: CASSFFGKHYEQYF. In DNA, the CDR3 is TGTGCCAGCAGTTTCTTTGGGAAGCACTACGAGCAGTACTTC.

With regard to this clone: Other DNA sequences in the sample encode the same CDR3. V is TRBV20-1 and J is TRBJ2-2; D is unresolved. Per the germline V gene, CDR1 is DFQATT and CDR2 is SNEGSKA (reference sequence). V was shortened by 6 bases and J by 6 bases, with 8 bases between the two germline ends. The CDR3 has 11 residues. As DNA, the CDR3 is TGCAGTGCGGCCGCCTCCGGGGAGCTGTTTTTT. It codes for CSAAASGELFF.